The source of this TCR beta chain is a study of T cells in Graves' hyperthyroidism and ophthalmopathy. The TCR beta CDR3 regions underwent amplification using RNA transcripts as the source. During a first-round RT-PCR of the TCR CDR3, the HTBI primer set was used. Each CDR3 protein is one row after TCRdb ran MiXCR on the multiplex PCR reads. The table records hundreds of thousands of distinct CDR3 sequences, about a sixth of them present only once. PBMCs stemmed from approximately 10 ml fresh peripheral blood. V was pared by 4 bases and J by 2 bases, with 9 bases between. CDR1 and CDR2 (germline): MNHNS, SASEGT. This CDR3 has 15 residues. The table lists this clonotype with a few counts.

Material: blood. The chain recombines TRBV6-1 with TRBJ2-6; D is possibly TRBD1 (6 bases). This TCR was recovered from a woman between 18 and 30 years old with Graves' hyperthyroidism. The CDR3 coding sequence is TGTGCCAGCAGTGCAGCAGGGGCTGGGGCCAACGTCCTGACTTTC. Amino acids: CASSAAGAGANVLTF.